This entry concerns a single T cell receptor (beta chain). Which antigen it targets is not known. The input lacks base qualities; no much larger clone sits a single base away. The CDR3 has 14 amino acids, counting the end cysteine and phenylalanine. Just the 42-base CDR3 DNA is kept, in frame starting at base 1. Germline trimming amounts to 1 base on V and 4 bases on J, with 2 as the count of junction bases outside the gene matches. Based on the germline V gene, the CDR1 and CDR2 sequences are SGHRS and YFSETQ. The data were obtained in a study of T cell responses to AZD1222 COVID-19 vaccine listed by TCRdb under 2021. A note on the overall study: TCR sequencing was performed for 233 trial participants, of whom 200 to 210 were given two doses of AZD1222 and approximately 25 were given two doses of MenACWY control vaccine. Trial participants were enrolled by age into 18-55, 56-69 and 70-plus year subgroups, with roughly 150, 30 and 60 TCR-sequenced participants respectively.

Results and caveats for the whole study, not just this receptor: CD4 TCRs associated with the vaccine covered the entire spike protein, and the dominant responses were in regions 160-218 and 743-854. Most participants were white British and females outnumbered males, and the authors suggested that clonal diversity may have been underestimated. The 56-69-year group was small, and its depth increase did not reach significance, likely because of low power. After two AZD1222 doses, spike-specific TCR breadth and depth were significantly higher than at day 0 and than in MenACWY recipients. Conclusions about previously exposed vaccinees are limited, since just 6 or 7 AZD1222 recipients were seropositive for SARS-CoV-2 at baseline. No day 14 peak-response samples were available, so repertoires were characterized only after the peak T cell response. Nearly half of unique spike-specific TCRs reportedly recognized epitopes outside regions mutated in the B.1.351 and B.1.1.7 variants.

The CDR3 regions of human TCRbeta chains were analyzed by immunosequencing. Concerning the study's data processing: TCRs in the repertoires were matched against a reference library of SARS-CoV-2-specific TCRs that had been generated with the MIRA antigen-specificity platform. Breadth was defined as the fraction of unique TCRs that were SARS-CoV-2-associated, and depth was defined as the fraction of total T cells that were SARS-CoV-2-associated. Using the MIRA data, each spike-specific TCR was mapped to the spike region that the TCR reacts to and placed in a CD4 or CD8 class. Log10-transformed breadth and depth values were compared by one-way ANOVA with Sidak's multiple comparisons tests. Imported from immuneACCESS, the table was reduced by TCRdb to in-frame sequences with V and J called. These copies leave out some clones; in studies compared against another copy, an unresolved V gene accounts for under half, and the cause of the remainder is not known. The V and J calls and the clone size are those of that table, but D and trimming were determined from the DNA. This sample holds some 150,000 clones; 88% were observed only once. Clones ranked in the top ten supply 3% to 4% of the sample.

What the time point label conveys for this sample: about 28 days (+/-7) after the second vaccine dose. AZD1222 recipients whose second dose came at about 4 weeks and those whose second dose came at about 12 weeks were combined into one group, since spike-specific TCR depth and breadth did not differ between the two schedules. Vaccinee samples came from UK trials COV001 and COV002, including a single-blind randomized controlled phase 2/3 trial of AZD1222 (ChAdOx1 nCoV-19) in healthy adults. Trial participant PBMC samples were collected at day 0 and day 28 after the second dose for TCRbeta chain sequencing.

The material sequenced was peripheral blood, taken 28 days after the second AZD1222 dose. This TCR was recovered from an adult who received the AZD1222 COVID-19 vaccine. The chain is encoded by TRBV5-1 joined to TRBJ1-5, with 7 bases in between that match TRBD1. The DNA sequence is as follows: TGCGCCAGCAGCTTGTCAGGGGGAAATCAGCCCCAGCATTTT. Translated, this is CASSLSGGNQPQHF.